Following are 26 T cell receptor beta chains from one sample sequenced in a study of blood T cells in healthy people across ages. Then a second PCR, running roughly 6 to 11 cycles, was carried out with a sample-barcoded 5' primer and a J-beta primer mix. TCRdb reprocessed the 5' RACE reads via MiXCR and lists one record per CDR3 protein. The sample gives 850,000 or so distinct CDR3 sequences, about 30% of which show up once; 15% to 20% is in the top ten. Specimen: blood. The source is an elderly woman in good health.

This clonotype has a handful of counts. A much larger clone sits a single nucleotide away, making a read error possible. The chain uses TRBV4-3 and TRBJ2-5; 8 nucleotides align to TRBD1. The V and J ends lost 0 bases and 11 bases, in that order; junction bases with no gene match: 11. Germline values: CDR1 LGHNA, CDR2 YSLEER. CDR3 length: 15 amino acids. The CDR3 loop is CASSQDQGAGNEQYF. CDR3 sequence (DNA): TGCGCCAGCAGCCAAGACCAGGGGGCTGGCAATGAGCAGTACTTC.

This clonotype was recorded a few times. J is TRBJ1-1 and V is TRBV7-9, with 8 bases that match TRBD1. CDR1 and CDR2 (germline): SEHNR, FQNEAQ (reference sequence). The CDR3 is made up of 16 amino acids. V dropped 4 bases and J dropped 1; count of bases not matched to a gene: 8. Written as DNA, the CDR3 is TGTGCCAGCAGCTCCTTCCAGGGGGCGCAGAACACTGAAGCTTTCTTT. This gives the protein CASSSFQGAQNTEAFF.

This clonotype was seen ten or more times. The chain has TRBV5-5 and TRBJ2-3; unclear D gene. The CDR3 covers 14 residues. Germline-derived CDR1 and CDR2 are SGHKS and YYEKEE (reference sequence). V lost 0 bases and J lost 6, with 11 bases in between. The CDR3 region has the DNA TGTGCCAGCAGCTTGGATGCCAGTTCCGATACGCAGTATTTT. This codes for CASSLDASSDTQYF.

The V call is TRBV4-2, the J call TRBJ2-1; 11 bases are a match to TRBD2. CDR1 and CDR2 from the germline V gene are LGHNA and YNFKEQ. CDR3 length: 15 residues. Trimming took 1 base from V and 10 from J; bases not matched to a gene: 6. The CDR3 is CASSQGTSGLMEQFF. The CDR3 region has the DNA TGTGCCAGCAGCCAAGGGACTAGCGGGCTTATGGAGCAGTTCTTC.

This clonotype appeared a few times. CDR3 coding DNA: TGTGCCAGCAGTGCCCGTGGGGGGATTGAAGAGACCCAGTACTTC. As protein: CASSARGGIEETQYF. The V and J genes are TRBV6-1 and TRBJ2-5; a possible D gene is TRBD2 (6 bases). V lost 4 bases to trimming and J lost 3 bases, with 15 bases between them. The CDR3 has 15 amino acids. CDR1 MNHNS and CDR2 SASEGT come from the germline V gene.

Many counts were recorded for this clonotype. The chain combines TRBV7-8 with TRBJ2-1, with D unresolved. Germline assignment: CDR1 SGHVS and CDR2 FQNEAQ. Deletions cut 2 bases from V and 11 bases from J, with 13 bases between. The CDR3 extends over 13 amino acids. The CDR3 here is CASSLNLSGQQFF. The DNA of the CDR3 is TGTGCCAGCAGCTTAAATCTAAGTGGTCAGCAGTTCTTC.

This clonotype was picked up a small number of times. A clone one base away is much larger, so this may be a read error. The chain employs TRBV28 and TRBJ2-5, with D hard to call. Germline CDR1 is MDHEN and CDR2 is SYDVKM. This CDR3 comprises 12 residues. The V end lost 2 bases, the J end lost 11 bases, and 12 bases lay between the germline ends. In DNA form, the CDR3 reads TGTGCCAGCAGTTTAAAAGGTTATTGGCAGTACTTC. It yields the protein CASSLKGYWQYF.

On this clonotype: A much larger clone is a single base away; this may be a read error. V gene TRBV12-3 or TRBV12-4 combines with J gene TRBJ2-1; a possible D gene is TRBD1 (6 bases). The J call may not be correct, given that the DNA end is closer to TRBJ2-7. The CDR3 is 15 residues long. The CDR3 DNA follows: TGTGCCAGCAGTGACAGGTCCCGTTCCTACAATGAGCAGTACTTC. Its protein product is CASSDRSRSYNEQYF.

The chain links TRBV6-5 to TRBJ1-1; no definite D call. This CDR3 is built from 14 residues. Between the trimmed V and J ends, which lost 5 bases and 5 bases, there was a span of 15 bases. Germline V gene data show CDR1 as MNHEY and CDR2 as SVGAGI. The chain's CDR3 is CASSPDGVGTEAFF. CDR3 bases: TGTGCCAGCAGTCCGGACGGGGTTGGGACTGAAGCTTTCTTT.

The chain joins TRBV5-5 to TRBJ1-5; perhaps TRBD1 as D (6 bases). V was clipped by 3 bases and J by 1 base, with 8 bases between them. The CDR3 length is 14 residues. Per the germline V gene, CDR1 is SGHKS and CDR2 is YYEKEE (reference sequence). CDR3 bases: TGTGCCAGCAGCTGGGGGGCAAGCAATCAGCCCCAGCATTTT. Translation: CASSWGASNQPQHF.

This clonotype was counted at least ten times. The V call is TRBV6-5, the J call TRBJ2-3, with D possibly called TRBD1 or TRBD2 (7 bases each). CDR3 size: 19 residues. CDR1 and CDR2 from the germline V gene are MNHEY and SVGAGI. Trimming stripped 0 bases from V and 3 bases from J, with 22 bases between. In DNA form, the CDR3 reads TGTGCCAGCAGTTACTCTGGCCCAGGGGGGGGAAGTGGTACAGATACGCAGTATTTT. Its protein product is CASSYSGPGGGSGTDTQYF.

The V call is TRBV28, the J call TRBJ1-6; D unclear. Germline-derived CDR1 and CDR2 are MDHEN and SYDVKM. V was shortened by 6 bases and J by 11 bases, with 8 bases between the two germline ends. The CDR3 has 11 residues. DNA for the CDR3: TGTGCCAGCAGGGGTATAACACCCCTCCACTTT. Its protein product is CASRGITPLHF.

About this clonotype itself: A much larger clone differs by one base, so this may be a read error. The rearrangement links TRBV29-1 to TRBJ1-1; 9 positions agree with TRBD1. V lost 6 bases, J lost 3 bases, and 8 bases stayed unmatched. Per the germline V gene, CDR1 is SQVTM and CDR2 is ANQGSEA. This CDR3 has 14 residues. The CDR3 reads CSVRDRAMDTEAFF. The CDR3, as DNA: TGCAGCGTCCGGGACAGGGCTATGGACACTGAAGCTTTCTTT.

The chain is built from TRBV7-2 and TRBJ2-1; 12 bases map to TRBD2. Germline loops: CDR1 SGHTA, CDR2 FQGNSA. V lost 6 bases, J lost 9 bases, and 9 bases stayed unmatched. The CDR3 runs 15 residues. CDR3 sequence reads: CASRARLAGALEQFF. The CDR3 bases are TGTGCCAGCAGGGCTCGACTAGCGGGGGCCCTTGAGCAGTTCTTC.

On this clonotype itself: In this CDR3 the conserved last residue, phenylalanine or tryptophan, is missing, so a read error is likely. This chain connects TRBV7-2 to TRBJ2-1; D call uncertain. Trimming took 1 base from V and 10 from J, leaving 8 bases between them. Germline assignment: CDR1 SGHTA and CDR2 FQGNSA. The CDR3 runs to 12 residues. CDR3 sequence (DNA): TGTGCCAGCAGCTTAGTGGTCCGAGAGCAGTTCTTA. Translation gives CASSLVVREQFL.

The V and J genes are TRBV14 and TRBJ2-7; 8 bases align to TRBD1. The closer fit of TRBJ2-5 to the DNA end suggests the J call may be wrong. Germline CDR1 and CDR2: SGHDN and FVKESK. This CDR3 comprises 16 residues. This chain's CDR3 is CVGSPSYRGMGETQYF. For the CDR3, the DNA is TGTGTCGGCAGCCCCTCTTACAGGGGGATGGGAGAGACCCAGTACTTC.

This clonotype came up many times. The CDR3 region has the DNA TGTGCCACCAGCAGAGATTCCGGACGCTACGAGCAGTACTTC. Amino acids: CATSRDSGRYEQYF. The genes are TRBV15 and TRBJ2-7; D is undetermined. The CDR3 sequence is 14 residues long. Trimming cost V 0 bases and J 3 bases, with 9 bases left between them. The germline gives CDR1 LNHNV, CDR2 YYDKDF (reference sequence).

On this clonotype: Being one base from a much bigger clone, this may be a read error. The V and J genes are TRBV9 and TRBJ2-5, with TRBD1 matching 7 bases. The end of the DNA is better explained by TRBJ2-7, so the J call may be wrong. Germline V gene lookup returns CDR1 SGDLS and CDR2 YYNGEE. The CDR3 contains 16 residues. The CDR3 is CASSVGTGTVTYEQYF. CDR3 DNA sequence: TGTGCCAGCAGCGTAGGGACCGGGACAGTCACCTACGAGCAGTACTTC.

This clonotype was picked up a small number of times. The chain couples TRBV4-1 to TRBJ1-1; D gene unclear. The CDR3 spans 14 residues. The V and J ends lost 1 base and 0 bases respectively, with 6 bases between them. CDR1 and CDR2 (germline): MGHRA, YSYEKL. The CDR3 coding sequence is TGCGCCAGCAGCCAAGGCCCCCTGAACACTGAAGCTTTCTTT. This translates into CASSQGPLNTEAFF.

This clonotype appeared many times. J is TRBJ2-3 and V is TRBV7-2; 11 bases fit TRBD2. Germline assignment: CDR1 SGHTA and CDR2 FQGNSA. With V trimmed by 5 bases and J by 3 bases, 10 bases remained unmatched. The CDR3 contains 17 residues. This CDR3 reads CASSPALSGGATDTQYF. The CDR3 DNA reads as TGTGCCAGCAGCCCAGCCCTTAGCGGGGGGGCGACAGATACGCAGTATTTT.

This clonotype was seen repeatedly, ten times or more. V usage is TRBV6-2 or TRBV6-3 and J usage is TRBJ2-5; 10 nucleotides match TRBD2. CDR1 and CDR2 (germline): MNHEY, SVGEGT. The CDR3 contains 19 residues. V was clipped by 2 bases and J by 3 bases; unmatched bases: 15. CDR3 DNA sequence: TGTGCCAGCAGTTACCACTCAAAGTCGCTAGCGGGGGTCGAAGAGACCCAGTACTTC. Its translation: CASSYHSKSLAGVEETQYF.

This clonotype has ten or more counts. CDR3 coding DNA: TGTGCCAGCAGCCCCCACGGTAGCGGGGGGCCGAGAGATACGCAGTATTTT. It codes for CASSPHGSGGPRDTQYF. The genes are TRBV11-2 and TRBJ2-3, with 10 bases fitting TRBD2. Per the germline V gene, CDR1 is SGHAT and CDR2 is FQNNGV. Losses at the gene ends were 5 bases for V and 5 bases for J; bases not matched to a gene: 13. The CDR3 totals 17 residues.

The V and J genes are TRBV20-1 and TRBJ2-1; D is unclear. Trimming removed 3 bases at V and 0 bases at J, with 9 bases between. The CDR3 runs to 14 residues. Germline V lookup: CDR1 DFQATT, CDR2 SNEGSKA (reference sequence). CDR3 residues: CSASRESSYNEQFF. Written as DNA, the CDR3 is TGCAGTGCTAGCCGAGAAAGCTCCTACAATGAGCAGTTCTTC.

As concerns this clonotype: This may come from a read error, since a much larger clone is one base off. The V call is TRBV7-9, the J call TRBJ1-5; the match to TRBD1 covers 9 bases. V gave up 5 bases and J gave up 4 bases; unmatched junction bases: 3. This CDR3 contains 14 residues. CDR1 and CDR2 from the germline V gene are SEHNR and FQNEAQ (reference sequence). This CDR3 is CASSRDRENQPQHF. CDR3 sequence (DNA): TGTGCCAGCAGCCGGGACAGGGAAAATCAGCCCCAGCATTTT.

Comments on this clonotype: A much larger clone differs by one base, so this may be a read error. The rearrangement uses TRBV9 and TRBJ2-1; 8 nucleotides match TRBD1. CDR3 length: 17 residues. CDR1 is SGDLS and CDR2 is YYNGEE in the germline V gene. The CDR3 DNA follows: TGTGCCAGCAGCGTAGGAATAGGGCAGGGGGCGCGGAATGAGCAGTGCTTC. As protein: CASSVGIGQGARNEQCF.

Worth noting for this clonotype: A much bigger clone sits one base away, suggesting this may be a read error. The final CDR3 position lacks the conserved phenylalanine or tryptophan, pointing to a likely read error. The V gene is TRBV20-1, the J gene TRBJ2-1, with 11 bases fitting TRBD2. Germline CDR1 is DFQATT and CDR2 is SNEGSKA (reference sequence). CDR3 size: 15 residues. V trimming: 5 bases; J trimming: 2 bases; junction bases outside the gene matches: 5. CDR3 sequence reads: CSAVLAGGPYNEQFY. CDR3 nucleotide sequence: TGCAGTGCTGTCCTAGCGGGGGGTCCCTACAATGAGCAGTTCTAC.